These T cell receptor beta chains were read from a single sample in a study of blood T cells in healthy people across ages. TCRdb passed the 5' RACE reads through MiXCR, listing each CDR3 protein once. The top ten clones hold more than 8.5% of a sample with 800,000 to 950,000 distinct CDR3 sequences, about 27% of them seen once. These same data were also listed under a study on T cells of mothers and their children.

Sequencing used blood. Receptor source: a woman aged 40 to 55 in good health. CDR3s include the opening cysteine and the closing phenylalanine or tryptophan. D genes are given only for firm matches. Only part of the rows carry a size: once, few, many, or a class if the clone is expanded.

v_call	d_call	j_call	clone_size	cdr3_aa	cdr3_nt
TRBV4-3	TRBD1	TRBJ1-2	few	CASSPRGYYGYTF	TGCGCCAGCAGCCCCAGGGGGTACTATGGCTACACCTTC
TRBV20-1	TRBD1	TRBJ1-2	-	CSARERGQGNYGYTF	TGCAGTGCTAGAGAGCGGGGACAGGGTAACTATGGCTACACCTTC
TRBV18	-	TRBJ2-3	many	CASSPAYLSTDTQYF	TGTGCCAGCTCACCGGCGTACTTAAGCACAGATACGCAGTATTTT
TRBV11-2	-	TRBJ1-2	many	CASSRTVNYGYTF	TGTGCCAGCAGCCGAACGGTGAACTATGGCTACACCTTC
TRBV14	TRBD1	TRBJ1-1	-	CASSPWDRGRLNTEAFF	TGTGCCAGCAGCCCTTGGGACAGGGGGAGGTTAAACACTGAAGCTTTCTTT
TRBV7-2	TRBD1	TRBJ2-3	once	CASSLDRGRSAQYF	TGTGCCAGCAGCTTGGACAGGGGGCGCAGCGCGCAGTATTTT
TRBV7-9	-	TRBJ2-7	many	CASSLRSSLNEQYF	TGTGCCAGCAGCTTAAGGAGTTCTCTGAACGAGCAGTACTTC
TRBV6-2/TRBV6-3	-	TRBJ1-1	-	CASSYSAEGMTEAFF	TGTGCCAGCAGTTACTCGGCGGAGGGGATGACTGAAGCTTTCTTT
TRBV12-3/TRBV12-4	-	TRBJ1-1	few	CASSTQGYTEAFF	TGTGCCAGCAGCACTCAGGGGTACACTGAAGCTTTCTTT
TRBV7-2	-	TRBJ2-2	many	CASSPLANTGELFF	TGTGCCAGCAGCCCATTAGCGAACACCGGGGAGCTGTTTTTT
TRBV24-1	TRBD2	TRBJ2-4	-	CATSLSIGTSGGSNIQYF	TGTGCCACCAGTCTTTCTATCGGGACTAGCGGGGGGAGTAACATTCAGTACTTC
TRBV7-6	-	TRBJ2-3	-	CASSFAGARTDTQYF	TGTGCCAGCAGCTTTGCGGGGGCCCGCACAGATACGCAGTATTTT
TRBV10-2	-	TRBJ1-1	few	CASRNRVEAFF	TGCGCCAGCAGGAACAGGGTGGAAGCTTTCTTT
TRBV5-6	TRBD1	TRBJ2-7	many	CASSPGQVIYEQYF	TGTGCCAGCAGCCCGGGACAGGTTATCTACGAGCAGTACTTC
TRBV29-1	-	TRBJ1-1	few	CSVGAGGGTEAFF	TGCAGCGTCGGGGCGGGAGGGGGGACTGAAGCTTTCTTT
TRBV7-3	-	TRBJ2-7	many	CASSLSGGHEQYF	TGTGCCAGCAGCTTAAGTGGGGGACACGAGCAGTACTTC
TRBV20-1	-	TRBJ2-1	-	CSARDGLRSHNEQFF	TGCAGTGCTAGAGATGGACTACGGTCCCACAATGAGCAGTTCTTC
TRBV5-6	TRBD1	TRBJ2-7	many	CASSTDRGRMVGYEQYF	TGTGCCAGCAGCACCGACAGGGGGCGGATGGTGGGCTACGAGCAGTACTTC
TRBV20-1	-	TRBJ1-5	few	CSARSGGARSQPQHF	TGCAGTGCTAGAAGCGGGGGGGCGCGAAGTCAGCCCCAGCATTTT
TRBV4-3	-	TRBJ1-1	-	CASSEIGVYTEAFF	TGCGCCAGCAGCGAAATCGGAGTATACACTGAAGCTTTCTTT
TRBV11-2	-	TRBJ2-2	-	CASSVRQGGTGELFF	TGTGCCAGCAGCGTACGACAGGGAGGCACCGGGGAGCTGTTTTTT
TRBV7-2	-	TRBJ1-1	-	CASSLGPVMNTEAFF	TGTGCCAGCAGCTTAGGGCCAGTCATGAACACTGAAGCTTTCTTT
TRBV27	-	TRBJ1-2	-	CASSYGPGYYGYTF	TGTGCCAGCAGTTACGGGCCAGGTTATTATGGCTACACCTTC
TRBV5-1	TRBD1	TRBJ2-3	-	CASTRQGYTDTQYF	TGCGCCAGCACTCGACAGGGCTACACAGATACGCAGTATTTT
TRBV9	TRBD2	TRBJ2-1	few	CASSVVGGGTQNEQFF	TGTGCCAGCAGCGTAGTTGGCGGGGGGACCCAGAATGAGCAGTTCTTC
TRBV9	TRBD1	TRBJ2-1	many	CASSVGQGSYNEQFF	TGTGCCAGCAGCGTAGGACAGGGCTCCTACAATGAGCAGTTCTTC
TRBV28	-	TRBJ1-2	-	CASRVRRHYGYTF	TGTGCCAGCAGGGTCCGACGGCACTATGGCTACACCTTC
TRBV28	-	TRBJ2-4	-	CASSLDWNLAKNIQYF	TGTGCCAGCAGTTTAGACTGGAACCTAGCCAAAAACATTCAGTACTTC
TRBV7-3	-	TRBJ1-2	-	CASSPTGTDGYTF	TGTGCCAGCAGCCCGACAGGTACAGACGGCTACACCTTC
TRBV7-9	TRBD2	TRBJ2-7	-	CASSSTSGGTRSEQYF	TGTGCCAGCAGCTCTACTAGCGGGGGGACTAGGAGTGAGCAGTACTTC
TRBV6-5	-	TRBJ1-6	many	CASSGGSNNSPLHF	TGTGCCAGCAGCGGGGGCAGTAATAATTCACCCCTCCACTTT
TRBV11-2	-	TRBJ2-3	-	CASRRGFADTQYF	TGTGCCAGCAGAAGGGGGTTCGCAGATACGCAGTATTTT
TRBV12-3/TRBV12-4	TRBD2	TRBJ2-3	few	CASSPSGGSVNTDAQYF	TGTGCCAGCAGTCCTAGCGGGGGGAGCGTTAACACAGATGCGCAGTATTTT
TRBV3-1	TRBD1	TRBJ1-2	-	CASSQGPTGLNGYTF	TGTGCCAGCAGCCAAGGACCGACAGGGTTAAATGGCTACACCTTC
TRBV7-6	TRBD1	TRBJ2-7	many	CASSPYPDRGSYEQYF	TGTGCCAGCAGCCCCTACCCGGACAGGGGATCCTACGAGCAGTACTTC
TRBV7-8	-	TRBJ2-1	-	CASSLGERGSFYNEQFF	TGTGCCAGCAGCTTAGGTGAGAGGGGCTCCTTCTACAATGAGCAGTTCTTC
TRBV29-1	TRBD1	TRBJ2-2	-	CSVARGRTGELFF	TGCAGCGTTGCCAGGGGGCGCACCGGGGAGCTGTTTTTT
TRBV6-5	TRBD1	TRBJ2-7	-	CASSSRDRLYEQYF	TGTGCCAGCAGTTCCCGGGACAGGCTCTACGAGCAGTACTTC
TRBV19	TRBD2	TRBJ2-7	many	CASGTSSYEQYF	TGTGCCAGTGGGACTAGCAGCTACGAGCAGTACTTC
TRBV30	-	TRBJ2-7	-	CAWRGSYEQYF	TGCGCCTGGAGGGGTTCCTACGAGCAGTACTTC
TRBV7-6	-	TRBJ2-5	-	CASSLGTLWETQYF	TGTGCCAGCAGCCTGGGGACCCTCTGGGAGACCCAGTACTTC
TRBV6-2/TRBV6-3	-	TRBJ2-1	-	CASSLRRRSSNEQFF	TGTGCCAGCAGCTTGAGGCGTAGAAGTTCGAATGAGCAGTTCTTC
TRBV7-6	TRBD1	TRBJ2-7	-	CVSSANRGEQYF	TGTGTCAGCAGCGCCAACAGGGGCGAGCAGTACTTC
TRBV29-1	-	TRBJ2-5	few	CGAKSETQYF	TGCGGCGCCAAGTCGGAGACCCAGTACTTC
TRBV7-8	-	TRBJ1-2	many	CASSPSVTTDDNYGYTF	TGTGCCAGCAGCCCCTCCGTTACGACAGATGATAACTATGGCTACACCTTC
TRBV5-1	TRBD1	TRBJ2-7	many	CASSLPDRDGSYEQYF	TGCGCCAGCAGCTTGCCCGACAGGGATGGCTCCTACGAGCAGTACTTC
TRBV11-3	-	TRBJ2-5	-	CASSLGGSVQETQYF	TGTGCCAGCAGCTTAGGCGGCTCCGTCCAAGAGACCCAGTACTTC
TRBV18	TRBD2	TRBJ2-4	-	CASSSRTGLEYF	TGTGCCAGCTCATCTAGGACGGGACTAGAGTACTTC
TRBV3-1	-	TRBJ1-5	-	CASSQDGGRSQPQHF	TGTGCCAGCAGCCAAGATGGGGGTAGAAGTCAGCCCCAGCATTTT
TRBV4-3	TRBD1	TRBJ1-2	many	CASSQDGQGNYGYTF	TGCGCCAGCAGCCAAGATGGACAGGGTAACTATGGCTACACCTTC
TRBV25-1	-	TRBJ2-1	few	CASSGWAGHLRAYNEQFF	TGTGCCAGCAGTGGGTGGGCAGGACATCTCCGGGCCTACAATGAGCAGTTCTTC
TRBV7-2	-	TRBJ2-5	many	CASSLEKQETQYF	TGTGCCAGCAGCTTAGAGAAACAAGAGACCCAGTACTTC
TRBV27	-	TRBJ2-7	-	CASRAEREFYEQYF	TGTGCCAGCCGGGCCGAACGTGAGTTCTACGAGCAGTACTTC
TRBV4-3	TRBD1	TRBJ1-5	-	CASSQGQGGTYSNQPQHF	TGCGCCAGCAGCCAAGGACAGGGGGGCACTTATAGCAATCAGCCCCAGCATTTT
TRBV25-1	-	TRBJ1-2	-	CASSEYGDSYTF	TGTGCCAGCAGTGAATATGGGGATAGCTACACCTTC
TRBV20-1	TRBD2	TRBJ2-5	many	CSARVAGGLQETQYF	TGCAGTGCTAGAGTGGCGGGGGGGCTCCAAGAGACCCAGTACTTC
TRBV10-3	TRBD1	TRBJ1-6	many	CAISEVGDRGNSPLHF	TGTGCCATCAGTGAAGTGGGGGACAGGGGTAATTCACCCCTCCACTTT
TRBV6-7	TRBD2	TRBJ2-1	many	CASRQFGLAGVTEQFF	TGTGCCAGCAGACAATTCGGCCTAGCGGGGGTGACTGAGCAGTTCTTC
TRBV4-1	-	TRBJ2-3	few	CASSAGPGPTDTQYF	TGCGCCAGCAGCGCCGGACCAGGGCCCACAGATACGCAGTATTTT
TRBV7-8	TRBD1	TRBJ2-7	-	CASSNRGQSYEQYF	TGTGCCAGCAGCAACAGGGGGCAAAGCTACGAGCAGTACTTC